The 26 T cell receptor beta chains below all came from one sample that was sequenced in a study of OX40 agonist ivuxolimab in advanced cancers. Library construction relied on the immunoSEQ multiplex PCR assay. Imported from immuneACCESS, the table was reduced by TCRdb to in-frame sequences with V and J called. These copies leave out some clones; in studies compared against another copy, an unresolved V gene accounts for under half, and the cause of the remainder is not known. This sample lists over 55,000 clones; around 91% were detected once. Approximately 10% of the sample is in the top ten clones. Sequenced here: CD4+ or CD8+ T cells sorted from blood, sampled in a trial of the OX40 agonist ivuxolimab. These TCRs come from an adult with an advanced solid tumor such as melanoma, head and neck, liver or kidney cancer.

The chain is built from TRBV4-2 and TRBJ2-3; 9 nucleotides line up with TRBD2. The CDR3 has 16 amino acids. Trimming took 0 bases from V and 1 from J; bases not matched to a gene: 2. The germline V gene encodes CDR1 LGHNA and CDR2 YNFKEQ. This CDR3 reads CASSQEVAGGTDTQYF. The CDR3 DNA is TGTGCCAGCAGCCAAGAGGTAGCGGGGGGCACAGATACGCAGTATTTT.

This sequence joins TRBV2 and TRBJ1-5; D gene uncertain. Trimming took 4 bases from V and 1 from J, leaving 8 bases between them. Looked up from germline, CDR1 is SNHLY and CDR2 is FYNNEI. This CDR3 spans 14 amino acids. In DNA, the CDR3 is TGTGCCAGCAGTGCGAAGGCGAGCAATCAGCCCCAGCATTTT. Translating gives CASSAKASNQPQHF.

The V and J genes are TRBV13 and TRBJ1-1; no definite D call. V was pared by 5 bases and J by 1 base, with 11 bases between. CDR3 size: 14 residues. Germline assignment: CDR1 PRHDT and CDR2 FYEKMQ (reference sequence). The DNA of the CDR3 is TGTGCCAGCAGCCTGCGCCTTAAGAACACTGAAGCTTTCTTT. This translates into CASSLRLKNTEAFF.

J is TRBJ2-7 and V is TRBV7-9; the match to TRBD1 covers 9 bases. After removal of 5 bases from V and 7 bases from J, the junction contained 9 bases not matched to a gene. Germline loops: CDR1 SEHNR, CDR2 FQNEAQ (reference sequence). The CDR3 is 14 amino acids. The CDR3, as DNA: TGTGCCAGCAGCGCCTCGACAGGGGGATCTGAGCAGTACTTC. Protein: CASSASTGGSEQYF.

The chain uses TRBV10-3 and TRBJ1-1; D call uncertain. CDR1 is ENHRY, CDR2 SYGVKD, per germline. CDR3 length equals 15 residues. Trimming took off 0 bases at V and 0 bases at J, with 8 bases between the two ends. CDR3 protein: CAISESKILNTEAFF. As DNA, the CDR3 is TGTGCCATCAGTGAGTCGAAGATCCTGAACACTGAAGCTTTCTTT.

This clone was recorded only once. This sequence joins TRBV2 and TRBJ2-1; TRBD1 agrees at 9 bases. CDR3 length: 14 amino acids. Germline CDR1 is SNHLY and CDR2 is FYNNEI. V was clipped by 7 bases and J by 4 bases; unmatched bases: 5. CDR3 region: CASKRDREYNEQFF. The CDR3 DNA is TGTGCCAGCAAAAGGGACAGGGAGTACAATGAGCAGTTCTTC.

CDR3 in DNA: TGTGCCAGCAGGTCAAGCGGGAGGGCAGCAGATACGCAGTATTTT. Its protein product is CASRSSGRAADTQYF. V is TRBV5-4 and J is TRBJ2-3, with TRBD2 matching 10 bases. The germline CDR1 and CDR2 sequences are SGHNT and YYREEE (reference sequence). Trimming at V came to 5 bases and at J to 4 bases, leaving 7 bases not matched to a gene. The CDR3 consists of 15 residues.

For the CDR3, the DNA is TGTGCCAGCAGTCCCCGACAGCTTTACAATGAGCAGTTCTTC. Translated: CASSPRQLYNEQFF. J is TRBJ2-1 and V is TRBV27; a weak D match, TRBD1 (5 bases). This CDR3 is 14 amino acids long. Germline-derived CDR1 and CDR2 are MNHEY and SMNVEV (reference sequence). V dropped 5 bases and J dropped 4 bases, with 12 bases sitting between them.

The rearrangement joins TRBV4-2 to TRBJ1-6, with D tentatively TRBD1 (6 bases). This CDR3 is 15 amino acids long. Germline CDR1 and CDR2: LGHNA and YNFKEQ. Between the trimmed V and J ends, which lost 0 bases and 9 bases, there was a span of 12 bases. The CDR3 DNA follows: TGTGCCAGCAGCCAAGAGAACAGGGTGAGTTCACCCCTCCACTTT. Encoded protein: CASSQENRVSSPLHF.

The chain carries TRBV5-4 and TRBJ1-4; weak D call: TRBD1 (6 bases). The germline CDR1 and CDR2 sequences are SGHNT and YYREEE (reference sequence). V shed 1 base and J shed 8 bases, with 9 bases lying between them. The CDR3 sequence is 13 residues long. The chain's CDR3 is CASSLSTGEKLFF. The CDR3 nucleotides are TGTGCCAGCAGCTTGTCCACAGGGGAAAAACTGTTTTTT.

V usage is TRBV6-5 and J usage is TRBJ2-7; a possible D gene is TRBD2 (7 bases). This CDR3 comprises 14 residues. Germline V lookup: CDR1 MNHEY, CDR2 SVGAGI. Trimming removed 6 bases at V and 6 bases at J, with 18 bases between. The CDR3 spells CASSLQRGGSEQYF. CDR3 nucleotide sequence: TGTGCCAGCAGCCTTCAACGCGGGGGCAGCGAGCAGTACTTC.

V gene TRBV19 combines with J gene TRBJ1-1; D unresolved. Germline CDR1 LNHDA, CDR2 SQIVND (reference sequence). Trimming removed 1 base from V and 6 bases from J, with 9 bases in between. The CDR3 has 13 residues. The CDR3 DNA sequence: TGTGCCAGTAGTATAGTGTTCGGGTCTGAAGCTTTCTTT. Its protein is CASSIVFGSEAFF.

The chain carries TRBV5-1 and TRBJ2-3, with D perhaps given as TRBD1 or TRBD2 (5 bases each). In germline, CDR1 is SGHRS, CDR2 YFSETQ. V was pared by 3 bases and J by 3 bases, with 14 bases between. The CDR3 spans 15 residues. Here the CDR3 DNA reads TGCGCCAGCAGCTCGTCCGGGACGCCGACAGATACGCAGTATTTT. The encoded protein is CASSSSGTPTDTQYF.

This chain joins TRBV29-1 and TRBJ2-3, with 10 bases aligning to TRBD2. V was pared by 1 base and J by 4 bases, with 2 bases of the junction left unmatched. Germline loops: CDR1 SQVTM, CDR2 ANQGSEA. The CDR3 spans 14 residues. The CDR3 DNA follows: TGCAGCGTTGAAGCTAGCGGGAGCGCAGATACGCAGTATTTT. It yields the protein CSVEASGSADTQYF.

The CDR3 region is CASSHRTAGGYTF. CDR3 bases: TGTGCCAGCAGTCACCGGACGGCGGGGGGCTACACCTTC. The V gene is TRBV6-5, the J gene TRBJ1-2; D is unclear. CDR3 length equals 13 residues. V was clipped by 5 bases and J by 8 bases, with 15 bases between them. Germline V gene sequence: CDR1 MNHEY, CDR2 SVGAGI.

This chain uses TRBV4-2 with TRBJ2-3, with 13 bases matching TRBD2. This CDR3 is built from 16 residues. V trimming: 4 bases; J trimming: 2 bases; junction bases outside the gene matches: 3. Germline V gene sequence: CDR1 LGHNA, CDR2 YNFKEQ. CDR3 protein: CASSPGTSGDTDTQYF. The CDR3, as DNA: TGTGCCAGCAGCCCCGGGACTAGCGGGGACACAGATACGCAGTATTTT.

The gene calls are TRBV25-1 and TRBJ1-5, with D unresolved. There are 17 residues in the CDR3. CDR1 and CDR2 from the germline V gene are MGHDK and SYGVNS. Trimming stripped 1 base from V and 5 bases from J, with 18 bases between. This chain's CDR3 is CASSESFCGWAHQPQHF. The CDR3 nucleotides are TGTGCCAGCAGTGAATCCTTTTGCGGTTGGGCTCATCAGCCCCAGCATTTT.

This clone has just one count. V and J are TRBV2 and TRBJ1-2; 11 bases fit TRBD1. Per germline, CDR1 SNHLY and CDR2 FYNNEI. V gave up 5 bases and J gave up 5 bases; unmatched junction bases: 7. The CDR3 is 15 amino acids. The CDR3 is CASSFSGQGGYGYTF. The CDR3 DNA reads as TGTGCCAGCAGTTTCTCGGGACAGGGGGGGTATGGCTACACCTTC.

V gene TRBV4-1 combines with J gene TRBJ2-5; 9 positions agree with TRBD2. The germline V gene encodes CDR1 MGHRA and CDR2 YSYEKL. This CDR3 comprises 16 residues. V shed 4 bases, J shed 1 base, and the junction held 7 bases outside the gene matches. CDR3 protein: CASSPLKLAGQETQYF. In DNA form, the CDR3 reads TGCGCCAGCAGCCCATTAAAACTAGCGGGCCAAGAGACCCAGTACTTC.

The rearrangement links TRBV29-1 to TRBJ2-2; TRBD2 matches 8 bases. Germline lookup yields CDR1 SQVTM and CDR2 ANQGSEA. The V gene end was trimmed by 4 bases and the J gene end by 0 bases; junction bases not matched to a gene: 4. The CDR3 is 15 residues long. In nucleotides, the CDR3 is TGCAGCGTTGCAGGGCGGGAGGCGAACACCGGGGAGCTGTTTTTT. Encoded protein: CSVAGREANTGELFF.

The chain is built from TRBV28 and TRBJ2-2, with D uncertain. This CDR3 comprises 14 residues. V shed 3 bases and J shed 2 bases, with 7 bases lying between them. CDR1 is MDHEN, CDR2 SYDVKM, per germline. The CDR3 DNA is TGTGCCAGCAGTTTTATCGACAACACCGGGGAGCTGTTTTTT. Translation: CASSFIDNTGELFF.

The genes are TRBV11-2 and TRBJ1-3; no firm D call. Trimming left V 1 base short and J 6 bases short, with 4 bases between. CDR1 and CDR2 (germline): SGHAT, FQNNGV. The CDR3 consists of 12 residues. CDR3 in amino acids: CASSLAVNTIYF. DNA of the CDR3: TGTGCCAGCAGCTTAGCCGTAAACACCATATATTTT.

A remark on this clone: The CDR3 carries no conserved terminal phenylalanine or tryptophan, so it likely arises from a read error. The DNA is omitted, as the CDR3 cannot be located on it reliably, and the CDR3 follows TCRdb's listing. J is TRBJ2-7 and V is TRBV5-5. From germline, CDR1 is SGHKS and CDR2 YYEKEE (reference sequence). The CDR3 spans 14 amino acids, including both terminal residues. CDR3 sequence reads: CASSTGGDLLAGAI.

The chain carries TRBV27 and TRBJ2-2; D gene ambiguous. The V gene lost 3 bases and the J gene lost 4 bases, with 9 bases spanning the gap. The CDR3 runs to 14 residues. CDR1 is MNHEY and CDR2 is SMNVEV in the germline V gene (reference sequence). The CDR3, as DNA: TGTGCCAGCAGTTTCGGAAGAAGCACCGGGGAGCTGTTTTTT. Translating gives CASSFGRSTGELFF.

In this sample, this clone turned up once. The gene calls are TRBV7-2 and TRBJ2-3; 8 bases match TRBD1. CDR3 size: 15 residues. After removal of 5 bases from V and 2 bases from J, the junction contained 6 bases not matched to a gene. In germline, CDR1 is SGHTA, CDR2 FQGNSA. The CDR3 DNA reads TGTGCCAGCAGCCTATCGGGACAGGTCACAGATACGCAGTATTTT. It yields the protein CASSLSGQVTDTQYF.

This chain uses TRBV11-2 with TRBJ2-5, with 11 bases identical to TRBD2. The CDR3 has 15 amino acids. J lost 5 bases, V lost 6 bases, and 8 bases had no gene match. Germline values: CDR1 SGHAT, CDR2 FQNNGV. This chain's CDR3 is CASRGTSGGRETQYF. The CDR3 nucleotides read TGTGCCAGCAGGGGGACTAGCGGAGGGCGGGAGACCCAGTACTTC.